The source of this T cell receptor beta chain is a study of response to subunit inactivated influenza vaccine (dated by TCRdb to the late 2010s). About the full investigation: The study used deep quantitative T cell receptor repertoire profiling to track responses to a trivalent subunit inactivated influenza vaccine. General study outcomes and caveats: It was suggested by the authors that each seasonal influenza vaccination may recruit only a limited number of new T cells.

Regarding this clonotype: What this receptor recognizes is not known. Base qualities are not provided; no much larger clone lies one nucleotide away.

V is cut by 2 bases and J by 2 bases, and the space between the germline ends is 17 bases. The CDR3 spans 16 residues, from the cysteine through the phenylalanine. The retained sequence is limited to the CDR3, 48 bases, with the frame set at the first base. Via the germline V gene (reference sequence), CDR1 is DFQATT and CDR2 SNEGSKA. The method behind the library was RT-PCR. Sequencing was performed on an Illumina HiSeq 2500. The public reads were reanalyzed by TCRdb: fastp trimming at Q25, MiXCR alignment, in-frame beta chains only. Identical CDR3 protein sequences are pooled into one entry, listed with their most common genes and DNA. The sample table records fewer than 350,000 distinct CDR3 sequences; 21% of these occur just once. Around 9.6% of the sample rests with the top ten.

The rearranged segments are TRBV20-1 and TRBJ2-3, with TRBD1 as a weak D call on 6 bases. This specimen was PBMCs from blood, taken roughly 20 months after vaccination. The TCR was taken from a man between 50 and 70 years old who received an inactivated influenza vaccine. Donor details come from another sample of the same person, matched by shared clones. The DNA sequence follows: TGCAGTGCTAGAACCCTAGAGGGGGTCCCCACAGATACGCAGTATTTT. Translated, it reads CSARTLEGVPTDTQYF.